Shown below are 4 T cell receptor beta chains from a single sample sequenced in a study of tumor-infiltrating lymphocytes in localized non-small cell lung cancer. Data came from immunoSEQ multiplex PCR; TCRdb stores just in-frame clones and leaves some out. The sample includes approximately 17,000 clones, roughly 73% of them seen just once. The sample taken for sequencing was lung tumor tissue. The origin of the receptors is a human donor with non-small cell lung cancer.

This chain joins TRBV19 and TRBJ1-5, with D possibly being TRBD1 (5 bases). CDR1 and CDR2 (germline): LNHDA, SQIVND (reference sequence). This CDR3 is 13 amino acids long. Trimming shortened V by 6 bases and J by 5 bases, and 11 bases separated the two germline ends. Here the CDR3 DNA reads TGTGCCAGTAGGGGGGACGGCTATCAGCCCCAGCATTTT. Translation: CASRGDGYQPQHF.

DNA for the CDR3: TGTGCCAGCAGCTATGGAGATAACTATGGCTACACCTTC. Translated: CASSYGDNYGYTF. The genes are TRBV5-4 and TRBJ1-2; D is uncertain. CDR1 SGHNT and CDR2 YYREEE come from the germline V gene (reference sequence). The CDR3 sequence is 13 residues long. The V end was cut by 3 bases, the J end by 1 base, with 7 bases between.

This chain links TRBV6-1 with TRBJ1-5; possible D gene TRBD1, 5 bases. The V gene's germline CDR1 is MNHNS and CDR2 SASEGT. V lost 4 bases and J lost 4, with 11 bases in between. The CDR3 length is 14 residues. CDR3 residues: CASSGQGANQPQHF. The CDR3 DNA sequence: TGTGCCAGCAGTGGACAAGGGGCAAATCAGCCCCAGCATTTT.

This clone was detected only a few times. The chain has TRBV16 and TRBJ2-1; TRBD2 aligns across 7 bases. The germline CDR1 and CDR2 sequences are KGHSY and FQNENV. The CDR3 is 14 residues long. The J segment lost 6 bases and the V segment lost 0 bases, leaving 2 bases of the junction unmatched. CDR3 sequence: CASSQSRTSNEQFF. CDR3 DNA sequence: TGTGCCAGCAGCCAATCGAGGACTAGCAATGAGCAGTTCTTC.